This T cell receptor (beta chain) comes out of a study of blood T cell repertoires in COVID-19. At the level of the study: Some COVID-19 samples were acute and others convalescent; all came from the United States, Italy and Spain. From T cells, B-cell-depleted T cells, or PBMCs came the material, which was cDNA or gDNA.

Participant-reported clinical history was the basis for cohort assignment. Authors' methods: Nucleated cell counts were estimated from reference gene primer amplification. Data came from immunoSEQ multiplex PCR; TCRdb stores just in-frame clones and leaves some out. V and J calls and clone size come straight from that table; D and trimming were deduced from the DNA. The data show a few hundred thousand clones, with roughly nine tenths seen just once and around 3% held by the top ten. With 0 bases removed from V and 8 bases from J, the gap between germline ends came to 10 bases. The V gene's germline CDR1 is KGHSH and CDR2 LQKENI. The CDR3 consists of 13 residues.

V usage is TRBV18 and J usage is TRBJ1-1; no reliable D call. This clonotype was obtained from a woman under 40 who had recovered from COVID-19. The sequenced sample was PBMCs or T cells enriched from blood (not recorded which). CDR3 coding DNA: TGTGCCAGCTCACCACCCTCCGAGTCCGAAGCTTTCTTT. It specifies CASSPPSESEAFF.